This TCR beta chain was sequenced for a study of breast tumors, draining lymph nodes, adjacent tissues. This clonotype was seen at least ten times. Its antigen is not identified. General study findings and limits: Luminal-like breast cancer showed significantly greater tumor-nontumor repertoire similarity than basal-like breast cancer did. Most tumor T cells seemingly derive from lymph node, then expand in tumor.

One entry per CDR3 protein, called by TCRdb with MiXCR from the multiplex PCR reads. The sample records 26,000 or so distinct CDR3 sequences, roughly 20% being singletons. Sequencing was carried out using breast tumor tissue. This TCR came from a female donor with breast cancer. Some clones in this sample may be carry-over from other donors' samples.

The DNA of the CDR3 is TGTGCCAGCGGGCCCAGGGACTATGGCTACACCTTC. Translating gives CASGPRDYGYTF. V and J are TRBV7-9 and TRBJ1-2, with D possibly matching TRBD1 (5 bases). There are 12 residues in the CDR3. Trimming shortened V by 8 bases and J by 3 bases, and 10 bases separated the two germline ends. Germline CDR1 SEHNR, CDR2 FQNEAQ (reference sequence).